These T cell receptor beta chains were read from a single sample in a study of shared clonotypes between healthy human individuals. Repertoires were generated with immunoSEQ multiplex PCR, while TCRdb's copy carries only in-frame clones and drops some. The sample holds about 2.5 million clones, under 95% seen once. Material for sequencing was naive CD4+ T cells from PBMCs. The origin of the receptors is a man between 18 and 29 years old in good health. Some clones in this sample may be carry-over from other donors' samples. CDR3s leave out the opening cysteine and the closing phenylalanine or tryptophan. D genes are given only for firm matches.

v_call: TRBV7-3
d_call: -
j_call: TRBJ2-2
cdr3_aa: ASSLKSNTGELF

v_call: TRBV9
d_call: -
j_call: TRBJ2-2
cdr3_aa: ASSVAWAMSAGELF

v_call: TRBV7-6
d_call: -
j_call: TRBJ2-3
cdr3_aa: ASSPGQSTDTQY

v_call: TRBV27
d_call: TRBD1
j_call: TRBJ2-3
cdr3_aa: ASSPGQTTDTQY

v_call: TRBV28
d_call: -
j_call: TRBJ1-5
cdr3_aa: ASSLIRSNQPQH

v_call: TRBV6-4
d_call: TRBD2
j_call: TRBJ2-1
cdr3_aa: ASSVDSSGRRAYNEQF

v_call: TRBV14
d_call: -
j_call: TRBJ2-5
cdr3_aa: ASSPERETQY

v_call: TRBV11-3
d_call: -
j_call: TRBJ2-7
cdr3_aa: ASSPRPSGEQY

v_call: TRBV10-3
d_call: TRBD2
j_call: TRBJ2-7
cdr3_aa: AISESLAGENEQY

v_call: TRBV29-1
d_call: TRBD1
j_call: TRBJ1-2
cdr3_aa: SAGTAYGYT

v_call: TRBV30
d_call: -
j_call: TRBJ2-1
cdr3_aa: AWSVRPGDEQF

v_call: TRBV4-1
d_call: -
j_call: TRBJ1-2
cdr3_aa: ASSQVWEGYGYT

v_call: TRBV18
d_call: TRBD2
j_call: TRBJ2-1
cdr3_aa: ASSPSVGTSGYPSSYNEQF

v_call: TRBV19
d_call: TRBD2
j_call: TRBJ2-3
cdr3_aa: ASSLSLAGEADTQY

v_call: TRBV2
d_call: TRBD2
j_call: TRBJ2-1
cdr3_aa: ASLGTSMYNEQF

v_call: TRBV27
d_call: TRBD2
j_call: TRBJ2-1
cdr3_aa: ASSLLAGGAHNEQF

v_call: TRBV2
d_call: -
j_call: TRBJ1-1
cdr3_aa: ASSFWNTEAF

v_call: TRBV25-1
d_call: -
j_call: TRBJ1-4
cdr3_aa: ASSQSSRATNEKLF

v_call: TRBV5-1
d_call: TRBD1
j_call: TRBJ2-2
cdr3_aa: ASSLTGVDRFGELF

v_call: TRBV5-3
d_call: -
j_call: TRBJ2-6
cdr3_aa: ARSLKLMRDQSPGANVLT

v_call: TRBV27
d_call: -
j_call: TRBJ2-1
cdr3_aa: ASRKARLADNEQF

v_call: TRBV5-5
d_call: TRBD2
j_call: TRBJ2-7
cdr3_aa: ASSPRTSGSSYEQY

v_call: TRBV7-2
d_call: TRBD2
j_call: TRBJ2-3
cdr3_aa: ASSLVVAGRYTQY

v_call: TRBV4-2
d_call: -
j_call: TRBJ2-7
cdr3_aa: ASSQDQAGTYEQY

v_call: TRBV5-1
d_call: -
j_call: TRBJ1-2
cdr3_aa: ASSLASTGGGYT

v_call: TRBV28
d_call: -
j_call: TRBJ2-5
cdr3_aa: ASSFSRSSSKETQY

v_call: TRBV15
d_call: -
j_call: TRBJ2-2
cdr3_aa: ATKQGSNGELF

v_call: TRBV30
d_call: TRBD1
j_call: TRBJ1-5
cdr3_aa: AWSGGTGSQPQH

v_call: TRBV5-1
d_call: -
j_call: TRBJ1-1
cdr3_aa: ASSFSIVTEAF

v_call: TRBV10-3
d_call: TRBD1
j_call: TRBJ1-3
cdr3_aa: AIGIGQGLSGNTIY

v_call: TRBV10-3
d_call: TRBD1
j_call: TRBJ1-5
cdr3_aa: AISDQQGGNQPQH

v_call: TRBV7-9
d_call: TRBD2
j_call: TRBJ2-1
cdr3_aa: ASTSGGNEQF

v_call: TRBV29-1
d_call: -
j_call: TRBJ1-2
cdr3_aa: SVGRQTGGYT

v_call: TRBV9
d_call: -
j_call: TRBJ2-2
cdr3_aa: ASSMRRDTGELF

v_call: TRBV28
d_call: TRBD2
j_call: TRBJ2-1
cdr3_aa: ASSLSGLAGGYNEQF

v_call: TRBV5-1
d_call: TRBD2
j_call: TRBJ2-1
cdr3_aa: ASSLVERERSEQF

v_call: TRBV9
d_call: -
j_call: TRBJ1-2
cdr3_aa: ASSVEAGAVYYGYT

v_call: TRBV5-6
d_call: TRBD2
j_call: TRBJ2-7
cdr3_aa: ASSNPRTSFHEQY

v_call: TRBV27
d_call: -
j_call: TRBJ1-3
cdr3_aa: ASSSSTGLSGNTIY

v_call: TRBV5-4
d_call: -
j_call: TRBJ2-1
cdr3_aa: ASSLSRVIDEQF

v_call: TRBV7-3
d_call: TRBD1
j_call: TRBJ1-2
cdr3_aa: ASSSTRDSRYGYT

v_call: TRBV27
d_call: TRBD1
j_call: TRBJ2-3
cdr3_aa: ASSTQGFSTDTQY

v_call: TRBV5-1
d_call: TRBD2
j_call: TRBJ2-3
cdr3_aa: ASSLEAGADTQY